Below are 8 T cell receptor beta chains sequenced from a single sample in a study of cytomegalovirus exposure and HLA in healthy donors. In the PCR, 60 Vbeta and 13 Jbeta primers were used. Some clones are missing from TCRdb's copy, which holds only in-frame ones; the method was immunoSEQ multiplex PCR. The profile covers 120,000 or so clones, with 80% appearing a single time and 1.2% taken by the ten largest. Material for sequencing was PBMCs. These receptors were taken from a female donor in good health and CMV-seronegative.

The count of this clone is one. At one of its ends the junction is not consistent with the germline gene, which may arise from a read error. The chain joins TRBV5-4 to TRBJ2-6; possibly TRBD1 for D (5 bases). The length of the CDR3 is 15 residues. Germline assignment: CDR1 SGHNT and CDR2 YYREEE (reference sequence). This CDR3 is CASSFRRNGANGLTF. In DNA, the CDR3 is TGTGCCAGCAGCTTTCGAAGAAATGGGGCCAACGGCCTGACTTTC.

As regards this clone: Additional DNA sequences in this sample encode the identical CDR3. The DNA for the CDR3 is TGTGCCAGCAGCTTGGGTCCAGGTCCCGCTTTCTTT. This sequence encodes CASSLGPGPAFF. The chain has TRBV5-6 and TRBJ1-1, with D unresolved. In germline, CDR1 is SGHDT, CDR2 YYEEEE. V was cut by 0 bases and J by 11 bases, with 11 bases left in between. This CDR3 spans 12 amino acids.

J is TRBJ1-3 and V is TRBV11-3, with 12 bases identical to TRBD1. The germline gives CDR1 SGHNT, CDR2 YENEEA. V lost 6 bases and J lost 8; bases outside the gene matches: 2. There are 13 residues in the CDR3. This CDR3 reads CASSRDRGHTIYF. The DNA for the CDR3 is TGTGCCAGCAGTCGGGACAGGGGGCACACCATATATTTT.

The rearrangement uses TRBV6-5 and TRBJ2-6; D unresolved. The germline CDR1 and CDR2 sequences are MNHEY and SVGAGI. This CDR3 has 14 residues. Trimming stripped 1 base from V and 4 bases from J, with 5 bases between. The CDR3 sequence: CASSYLEGANVLTF. CDR3 bases: TGTGCCAGCAGTTACTTGGAGGGGGCCAACGTCCTGACTTTC.

The V gene is TRBV21-1, the J gene TRBJ1-3; TRBD1, as called in the table, went unchecked against the DNA. TRBV21-1 is a documented pseudogene. The CDR3 loop spans 18 amino acids. The CDR3 here is CASSKNRDRTISGNTIYF. CDR3 nucleotides: TGTGCCAGCAGCAAAAATAGGGACAGAACTATCTCTGGAAACACCATATATTTT.

The chain couples TRBV30 to TRBJ1-2; no firm D call. Per the germline V gene, CDR1 is GTSNPN and CDR2 is SVGIG (reference sequence). V lost 0 bases to trimming and J lost 7 bases, with 9 bases between them. The CDR3 is 12 amino acids. CDR3 loop: CAWSVGVFGYTF. CDR3 DNA: TGTGCCTGGAGTGTCGGTGTATTTGGCTACACCTTC. The whole variable domain, filled in from reference TRBV30 and TRBJ1-2, reads SQTIHQWPATLVQPVGSPLSLECTVEGTSNPNLYWYRQAAGRGLQLLFYSVGIGQISSEVPQNLSASRPQDRQFILSSKKLLLSDSGFYLCAWSVGVFGYTFGSGTRLTVV.

The chain employs TRBV12-5 and TRBJ1-3; 8 nucleotides align to TRBD1. V gave up 3 bases and J gave up 5 bases; unmatched junction bases: 9. This CDR3 region has 16 residues. Germline loops: CDR1 LGHNT, CDR2 FRNRAP. The CDR3 nucleotides read TGTGCTAGTGGTTTTAGCACCGGGACAGGCAGAAACACCATATATTTT. It is translated as CASGFSTGTGRNTIYF.

This clone was recorded only once. The chain links TRBV2 to TRBJ1-1; no clear D. Trimming left V 4 bases short and J 1 base short, with 7 bases between. The CDR3 runs to 13 residues. Per germline, CDR1 SNHLY and CDR2 FYNNEI. CDR3 nucleotides: TGTGCCAGCAGTGTGGAGCAGAACACTGAAGCTTTCTTT. It is translated as CASSVEQNTEAFF.